The 20 T cell receptor beta chains below all came from one sample that was sequenced in a study of tissue T cells after allogeneic stem cell transplantation (dated by TCRdb to the early 2020s). The protocol used for the library was the immunoSEQ multiplex PCR assay. Entries here come from immuneACCESS through TCRdb and include only in-frame sequences with V and J called. Some clones fail to appear in such tables; in the studies checked, an unresolved V gene covers under half of the shortfall, and the cause of the remainder is unknown. Present in this sample are tens of thousands of clones, approximately 69% of which were seen just once. In total, the top ten clones hold less than 0.5% of the sample. The sample taken for sequencing was blood. The receptors come from a female BALB/c mouse in good health. This strain possesses the MHC haplotype H2-d.

The count of this clone is one. Genes here carry mouse names. The DNA ends 1 residue before the CDR3 does, and the rest of the CDR3 is filled in from the germline J gene. The rearrangement uses TRBV5 and TRBJ1-1; D not certain. V lost 1 base, J lost 1 base, and 4 bases lay in between. Germline V CDR1 and CDR2: LGHNA, YNLKQL (reference sequence). The CDR3 totals 13 residues. The CDR3: CASSQVGNTEVFF. CDR3 DNA, as far as it was read: TGTGCCAGCAGCCAAGTGGGGAACACAGAAGTCTTC.

About this clone: Genes and germline are mouse. The read ends 1 residue early relative to the CDR3; the germline J gene fills the gap. The chain is built from TRBV20 and TRBJ2-5, with TRBD2 matching over 9 bases. Looked up from germline, CDR1 is GFQATS and CDR2 is STVNSAI. V shed 3 bases, J shed 2 bases, and the junction held 3 bases outside the gene matches. This CDR3 is built from 14 residues. CDR3 DNA, as far as it was read: TGTGGTGCTAGCTGGGGGGGAGGCCAAGACACCCAGTAC. The encoded protein is CGASWGGGQDTQY. The full-length CDR3 reads as CGASWGGGQDTQYF. The variable domain in full, with the rest retrieved from reference TRBV20 and TRBJ2-5, is GALVYQYPRRTICKSGTSMRMECQAVGFQATSVAWYRQSPQKTFELIALSTVNSAIKYEQNFTQEKFPISHPNLSFSSMTVLNAYLEDRGLYLCGASWGGGQDTQYFGPGTRLLVL.

This clone has a single count. Germline and genes: mouse. The sequenced part of the CDR3 DNA is TGTGCCAGCAGTATATGGGGGGGGGCTTTTGCTGAGCAGTTC. Protein: CASSIWGGAFAEQF. The CDR3 in full is CASSIWGGAFAEQFF. V usage is TRBV19 and J usage is TRBJ2-1, with TRBD2 identical over 8 bases. The read stops 1 residue short of the end of the CDR3; the missing end is completed from the germline J gene. V gave up 1 base and J gave up 6 bases; unmatched junction bases: 6. CDR1 and CDR2 (germline): FNHDT, SITEND (reference sequence). The length of the CDR3 is 15 residues. Full variable domain (rest looked up from reference TRBV19 and TRBJ2-1): GGIITQTPKFLIGQEGQKLTLKCQQNFNHDTMYWYRQDSGKGLRLIYYSITENDLQKGDLSEGYDASREKKSSFSLTVTSAQKNEMAVFLCASSIWGGAFAEQFFGPGTRLTVL.

As to this clone: The gene symbols are mouse symbols. The read finishes 1 residue shy of the CDR3 end, and the germline J gene is used to complete it. Other DNA sequences within the sample encode an identical CDR3. V usage is TRBV5 and J usage is TRBJ2-5; no reliable D call. This CDR3 region has 15 residues. Germline V gene data show CDR1 as LGHNA and CDR2 as YNLKQL (reference sequence). V was shortened by 0 bases and J by 0 bases, with 7 bases between the two germline ends. Here the CDR3 reads CASSQDPVNQDTQYF. The CDR3 bases that were read are TGTGCCAGCAGCCAAGATCCGGTTAACCAAGACACCCAGTAC.

To note about this clone: Mouse gene names apply. The read stops 1 residue short of the end of the CDR3; the missing end is completed from the germline J gene. The chain is built from TRBV19 and TRBJ2-7; tentative D call: TRBD2 (7 bases). CDR3 length: 14 amino acids. Trimming took 0 bases from V and 7 from J, leaving 14 bases between them. Germline CDR1 FNHDT, CDR2 SITEND (reference sequence). The covered CDR3 bases are TGTGCCAGCAGTATAGAGGCGGGGGGCCGGGAACAGTAC. It is translated as CASSIEAGGREQY. The CDR3, in full, reads CASSIEAGGREQYF.

This clone was seen once. Gene names refer to mouse genes. Read data end 1 residue before the CDR3 end; the end is taken from the germline J gene. The chain combines TRBV29 with TRBJ2-1, with TRBD2 matching 11 bases. J was trimmed by 6 bases and V by 8 bases; bases with no gene match: 3. The CDR3 is 13 amino acids. Germline CDR1 and CDR2: MSHET and SYDVDS. The CDR3 spells CASATGGAAEQFF. The sequenced CDR3 bases are TGTGCTAGCGCAACTGGGGGGGCTGCTGAGCAGTTC.

Concerning this clone itself: Gene and germline names: mouse. The CDR3 bases that were read are TGTGCCAGCAGTCGGACTGGGAGCTCCTATGAACAGTAC. This encodes CASSRTGSSYEQY. The complete CDR3 sequence is CASSRTGSSYEQYF. The chain links TRBV4 to TRBJ2-7; the match to TRBD2 covers 8 bases. The read terminates 1 residue before the CDR3 end, so the remaining end is supplied by the germline J gene. CDR3 size: 14 residues. Germline V gene sequence: CDR1 LGHDT, CDR2 YNNKQL (reference sequence). With V trimmed by 6 bases and J by 0 bases, 4 bases remained unmatched.

With regard to this clone: Here the gene names and germline are mouse. The read terminates 1 residue before the CDR3 end, so the remaining end is supplied by the germline J gene. The chain couples TRBV31 to TRBJ2-5; TRBD2 is a possible D gene (7 bases). Germline CDR1 reads GKSSPN; CDR2 reads SITVG. With 0 bases removed from V and 2 bases from J, the gap between germline ends came to 12 bases. This CDR3 comprises 15 residues. CDR3 bases read: TGTGCCTGGAGTCTAGGGGGGCCGGGCCAAGACACCCAGTAC. This codes for CAWSLGGPGQDTQY. The whole CDR3 reads CAWSLGGPGQDTQYF.

On this clone itself: Here the gene names and germline are mouse. The CDR3 end lies 1 residue beyond the end of the read and is filled in from the germline J gene. The chain uses TRBV29 and TRBJ2-3; tentatively, D is TRBD1 (6 bases). Between the trimmed V and J ends, which lost 3 bases and 0 bases, there was a span of 10 bases. The CDR3 is 15 residues long. CDR1 MSHET and CDR2 SYDVDS come from the germline V gene. CDR3 DNA (partial): TGTGCTAGCAGTTTCCCAGGGGCTAGTGCAGAAACGCTGTAT. Residues: CASSFPGASAETLY. The whole CDR3 reads CASSFPGASAETLYF.

About this clone itself: Mouse gene names apply. The read is 1 residue too short to cover the CDR3 end, so that end is filled in from the germline J gene. This chain joins TRBV13-2 and TRBJ1-2; D unresolved. The CDR3 spans 12 residues. In germline, CDR1 is NNHNN, CDR2 SYGAGS (reference sequence). Deletions cut 4 bases from V and 0 bases from J, with 4 bases between. Partial CDR3 DNA: TGTGCCAGCGGTCTGGCAAACTCCGACTACACC. It specifies CASGLANSDYT. In full, the CDR3 is CASGLANSDYTF.

This clone has only a few counts. Gene names are the mouse ones. The CDR3 end is not reached by the read, which stops 1 residue before it; the germline J gene fills it in. This rearrangement joins TRBV5 to TRBJ2-7; the match to TRBD2 covers 11 bases. CDR1 is LGHNA, CDR2 YNLKQL, per germline (reference sequence). The CDR3 is 14 residues long. The V gene end was trimmed by 4 bases and the J gene end by 4 bases; junction bases not matched to a gene: 3. Incomplete CDR3 DNA: TGTGCCAGCAGCCCCCGGGACTGGGGGTATGAACAGTAC. Translation: CASSPRDWGYEQY. The CDR3 in full is CASSPRDWGYEQYF.

With respect to this clone: These gene names are mouse names. The read terminates 1 residue ahead of where the CDR3 ends, so the germline J gene completes it. This chain joins TRBV13-2 and TRBJ1-5; D gene uncertain. Trimming shortened V by 3 bases and J by 2 bases, and 6 bases separated the two germline ends. The CDR3 is 13 residues long. In germline, CDR1 is NNHNN, CDR2 SYGAGS (reference sequence). The CDR3 sequence: CASGVRDNQAPLF. Partial CDR3 DNA: TGTGCCAGCGGTGTCCGGGACAACCAGGCTCCGCTT.

Of note for this clone: The listed genes are named as in mouse. With the read ending 1 residue before the CDR3 end, the germline J gene is used to fill in that end. This chain joins TRBV14 and TRBJ2-4; D may be TRBD2 (7 bases). CDR3 length: 14 amino acids. Trimming stripped 2 bases from V and 3 bases from J, with 10 bases between. Germline values: CDR1 SGHDT, CDR2 FRDEAV. The CDR3 bases that were read are TGTGCCAGCAGTTTGGGGGGCGGGCAAAACACCTTGTAC. Translated, it gives CASSLGGGQNTLY. The complete CDR3 sequence is CASSLGGGQNTLYF.

In its sample, this clone was seen a few times. The germline and genes are mouse ones. The read finishes 1 residue shy of the CDR3 end, and the germline J gene is used to complete it. V usage is TRBV13-1 and J usage is TRBJ1-4; D ambiguous. From germline, CDR1 is NSHNY and CDR2 SYGAGN. This CDR3 is 11 amino acids long. V lost 1 base to trimming and J lost 5 bases, with 0 bases between them. The CDR3 spells CASSDNERLFF. The CDR3 DNA, read in part, is TGTGCCAGCAGTGATAACGAAAGATTATTT.

Points on this clone: Mouse gene names apply. The read comes to an end 1 residue before the CDR3 does, leaving the germline J gene to fill in the end. V usage is TRBV31 and J usage is TRBJ2-5; possibly TRBD2 for D (6 bases). In germline, CDR1 is GKSSPN, CDR2 SITVG. Trimming removed 0 bases from V and 0 bases from J, with 10 bases in between. This CDR3 is built from 15 residues. The CDR3 region is CAWSLWGLNQDTQYF. CDR3 DNA (partial): TGTGCCTGGAGTCTCTGGGGCCTTAACCAAGACACCCAGTAC. Variable domain in full (rest from reference TRBV31 and TRBJ2-5): AQTIHQWPVAEIKAVGSPLSLGCTIKGKSSPNLYWYWQATGGTLQQLFYSITVGQVESVVQLNLSASRPKDDQFILSTEKLLLSHSGFYLCAWSLWGLNQDTQYFGPGTRLLVL.

This clone was seen just once. The gene symbols are mouse symbols. The read is 1 residue too short to cover the CDR3 end, so that end is filled in from the germline J gene. The chain couples TRBV5 to TRBJ2-7; TRBD1 matches at 9 bases. Looked up from germline, CDR1 is LGHNA and CDR2 is YNLKQL (reference sequence). J was trimmed by 7 bases and V by 0 bases; bases with no gene match: 4. CDR3 length: 14 residues. The CDR3 region is CASSQEQGAREQYF. The DNA read from the CDR3 is TGTGCCAGCAGCCAAGAACAGGGGGCGCGGGAACAGTAC.

This clone was seen only a few times. The gene names here belong to mouse. The read falls 1 residue short of the CDR3 end, and the missing part is taken from the germline J gene. The chain is built from TRBV16 and TRBJ2-7, with TRBD1 identical over 8 bases. J lost 7 bases, V lost 3 bases, and 5 bases had no gene match. The CDR3 totals 13 residues. CDR1 and CDR2 from the germline V gene are SGHSA and FRNQAP. The covered CDR3 bases are TGTGCAAGCAGCTTGGACAGGGAAGGGGAACAGTAC. Protein: CASSLDREGEQY. From start to end, the CDR3 is CASSLDREGEQYF.

Comment on this clone: The junction departs from germline at one end; a sequencing error may be responsible. The genes are named according to mouse. Sequencing ends 1 residue short of the CDR3 end; the germline J gene provides the rest. This same CDR3 is encoded by further DNA sequences in the sample. V is TRBV13-2 and J is TRBJ2-2, with TRBD2 matching 10 bases. The CDR3 spans 16 residues. Per germline, CDR1 NNHNN and CDR2 SYGAGS (reference sequence). The covered CDR3 bases are TGTGCCAGCGGGGATGGACTGGGGGTGAACACCGGGCAGCTCTAC. Residues: CASGDGLGVNTGQLY. The full CDR3 protein reads CASGDGLGVNTGQLYF.

A note on this clone: At one boundary the junction diverges from the germline segment, which might be a read error. The genes and germline here are from mouse. The missing CDR3 end, 1 residue past where the read stops, is filled in from the germline J gene. The chain joins TRBV13-2 to TRBJ1-3; 8 bases are shared with TRBD1. The V gene's germline CDR1 is NNHNN and CDR2 SYGAGS (reference sequence). There are 15 residues in the CDR3. CDR3 amino acids: CASSDSGGAGNTLYF. Incomplete CDR3 DNA: TGTGCCAGCAGTGACTCAGGGGGCGCTGGAAATACGCTCTAT.

Concerning this clone: Gene names denote mouse genes. The CDR3 DNA, read in part, is TGTGCCAGCAGGACAGGGACTAGTCAAAACACCTTGTAC. It encodes CASRTGTSQNTLY. The entire CDR3 is CASRTGTSQNTLYF. This sequence joins TRBV19 and TRBJ2-4, with a weak D call TRBD1 (7 bases). The CDR3 is cut off 1 residue early in the read; its end comes from the germline J gene. Per the germline V gene, CDR1 is FNHDT and CDR2 is SITEND (reference sequence). The CDR3 length is 14 residues. Trimming pared 5 bases from V and 0 bases from J, leaving 10 bases between.